This TCR beta chain came from a study of blood T cell repertoires in COVID-19. Study-level background: The samples span acute and convalescent COVID-19 from the United States, Italy and Spain. In each case, the material was cDNA or gDNA derived from T cells, B-cell-depleted T cells, or PBMCs.

V gave up 7 bases and J gave up 10 bases, with 14 bases separating them. Germline V lookup: CDR1 LNHDA, CDR2 SQIVND (reference sequence). The CDR3 extends over 13 amino acids. Authors' data handling: Reference gene primer amplification gave estimated nucleated cell counts. Some clones are missing from TCRdb's copy, which holds only in-frame ones; the method was immunoSEQ multiplex PCR. V and J calls and clone size are given by that table; D and trimming were obtained from the DNA. The sample has around 300,000 clones; roughly 90% are singletons. The receptor's source is a man between 50 and 59 years old with acute or convalescent COVID-19. The specimen sequenced was peripheral blood. The V gene is TRBV19, the J gene TRBJ1-6; D may be TRBD1 (6 bases). The CDR3 DNA sequence: TGTGCCAGTAACAGGGAACAGGACTCACCCCTCCACTTT. Translating gives CASNREQDSPLHF.